The clone carrying this T cell receptor beta chain was recorded once. Antigen specificity is unknown. Compared with germline, one end of the junction differs, possibly owing to a read error. The template for TCR beta VDJ and CDR3 sequence profiling was genomic DNA. TCRdb passed the reads through MiXCR, listing each CDR3 protein once. The table has some 220,000 distinct CDR3 sequences, about a third seen once. These data belong to a study of CD8+CD57+ T cells in acquired aplastic anemia. Background on the study: Sorted CD4+ and CD8+ cells gave a mean 3.2 ug DNA, range 0.2 to 27.4 ug. Study observations and caveats: The number of CD8+ CDR3 sequences shared by patients and controls was around 30. Patients and controls were not found to differ significantly in CD8+ Simpson's diversity.

Material for sequencing was sorted CD4+, CD8+, or CD8+CD57+ T cells (not recorded which) from PBMCs. This clonotype was obtained from a human donor in good health, serving as a control.

The CDR3 bases are TGCGCCAGCAGCCAAGACGCGTGGTACGAGCAGTACTTC. Its translation: CASSQDAWYEQYF. The rearrangement joins TRBV25-1 to TRBJ2-7; no clear D gene. The CDR3 extends over 13 amino acids. Per the germline V gene, CDR1 is MGHDK and CDR2 is SYGVNS.